This T cell receptor beta chain was observed in a study of OX40 agonist ivuxolimab in advanced cancers. Study background: An agonistic anti-OX40 (CD134) antibody, ivuxolimab, was used to treat the patients. In three patients, partial responses were observed, one with hepatocellular carcinoma and two with cutaneous melanoma.

Sequenced by immunoSEQ multiplex PCR; TCRdb stores in-frame clones only, minus some. The profile shows roughly 45,000 clones, around nine tenths of them singletons. As to this clone: The antigen is not known.

Patients had blood sampled at baseline and again on cycle 4 day 1 and cycle 7 day 1. Germline CDR1 SGDLS, CDR2 YYNGEE. Trimming shortened V by 0 bases and J by 0 bases, and 6 bases separated the two germline ends. The CDR3 length is 14 residues. Overall study findings and caveats: Clones of CD4+ and CD8+ blood T cells grew by week 6 at doses of 0.1 to 3.0 mg/kg.

The sequence was collected from an adult with an advanced solid tumor such as melanoma, head and neck, liver or kidney cancer. Sequences were derived from CD4+ or CD8+ T cells sorted from blood, sampled in a trial of the OX40 agonist ivuxolimab. The J gene is TRBJ1-1, the V gene TRBV9; D is unclear. CDR3 residues: CASSVAPMNTEAFF. The CDR3 coding sequence is TGTGCCAGCAGCGTAGCCCCCATGAACACTGAAGCTTTCTTT.